These 9 T cell receptor beta chains were sequenced from one sample in a study of T cells in Graves' hyperthyroidism and ophthalmopathy. It was RNA transcripts that yielded the amplified TCR beta CDR3 regions. HTBI primers were the set used in a first-round RT-PCR of the TCR CDR3. TCRdb analysed the multiplex PCR reads with MiXCR anew, one entry per CDR3 protein. In the table there are about 400,000 distinct CDR3 sequences, 15% of which are singletons. The sequencing input was blood. The receptors originated from a woman aged 55-70 years with Graves' ophthalmopathy.

V gene TRBV6-2 or TRBV6-3 combines with J gene TRBJ1-5; TRBD1 aligns across 7 bases. This CDR3 has 12 amino acids. The germline V gene has CDR1 MNHEY and CDR2 SVGEGT. After removal of 9 bases from V and 6 bases from J, the junction contained 5 bases not matched to a gene. The CDR3, as DNA: TGTGCCAGTAGACAGGGCGGTCAGCCCCAGCATTTT. Its translation: CASRQGGQPQHF.

The V call is TRBV20-1, the J call TRBJ2-7, with 10 bases fitting TRBD2. The V gene end was trimmed by 3 bases and the J gene end by 0 bases; junction bases not matched to a gene: 2. This CDR3 has 14 residues. Germline assignment: CDR1 DFQATT and CDR2 SNEGSKA (reference sequence). CDR3 DNA: TGCAGTGCTAGGACTAGCGGGCTCTCCTACGAGCAGTACTTC. Translated, it gives CSARTSGLSYEQYF.

At least ten counts were recorded for this clonotype. The J gene is TRBJ2-7, the V gene TRBV3-1; TRBD1 matches at 8 bases. Per germline, CDR1 LGHDT and CDR2 YNNKEL (reference sequence). The CDR3 has 14 amino acids. Trimming removed 6 bases from V and 5 bases from J; junction bases left unmatched: 9. The CDR3 DNA is TGTGCCAGCAGAAATCGGAAGACAGGGGACGAGCAGTACTTC. Its translation is CASRNRKTGDEQYF.

This clonotype was picked up many times. CDR3 sequence (DNA): TGTGCCAGCAGCTCGGTCTCAGGGGCCGGGGAGCTGTTTTTT. Its protein product is CASSSVSGAGELFF. V gene TRBV11-3 combines with J gene TRBJ2-2; tentatively, D is TRBD1 (6 bases). The CDR3 consists of 14 residues. V dropped 4 bases and J dropped 6 bases, with 12 bases sitting between them. Germline V gives CDR1 SGHNT, CDR2 YENEEA.

A few counts support this clonotype. The rearrangement links TRBV3-1 to TRBJ2-1; perhaps TRBD1 as D (6 bases). The CDR3 has 15 amino acids. CDR1 LGHDT and CDR2 YNNKEL come from the germline V gene (reference sequence). Trimming pared 3 bases from V and 9 bases from J, leaving 18 bases between. The DNA of the CDR3 is TGTGCCAGCAGCCACAGAACCAGGGGCAGGGGTGAGCAGTTCTTC. It yields the protein CASSHRTRGRGEQFF.

This clonotype was seen a few times. The chain recombines TRBV2 with TRBJ2-3; the D call may be TRBD1 or TRBD2 (5 bases each). V was pared by 9 bases and J by 6 bases, with 16 bases between. The CDR3 length is 13 residues. The germline CDR1 and CDR2 sequences are SNHLY and FYNNEI. The CDR3: CARLGEGPDTQYF. The CDR3 coding sequence is TGTGCCAGGCTAGGAGAGGGGCCCGATACGCAGTATTTT.

This clonotype has just a few counts. V usage is TRBV9 and J usage is TRBJ1-2, with D possibly matching TRBD1 (5 bases). The CDR3 runs 15 residues. The germline V gene has CDR1 SGDLS and CDR2 YYNGEE. The V end was cut by 3 bases, the J end by 4 bases, with 16 bases between. Here the CDR3 DNA reads TGTGCCAGCAGCGAGGGACCGAGAACCTTCTATGGCTACACCTTC. Its protein product is CASSEGPRTFYGYTF.

This clonotype was counted between two and nine times. The chain carries TRBV2 and TRBJ2-2; the D is unclear. The CDR3 is 11 amino acids. The V end lost 8 bases, the J end lost 6 bases, and 7 bases lay between the germline ends. Germline CDR1 SNHLY, CDR2 FYNNEI. The CDR3 region is CASQVPGELFF. CDR3 DNA: TGTGCCAGCCAAGTTCCCGGGGAGCTGTTTTTT.

Concerning this clonotype: Given a much more abundant clone one base away, this may be a read error. The rearrangement uses TRBV5-5 and TRBJ2-3, with D maybe TRBD1 (6 bases). Germline lookup yields CDR1 SGHKS and CDR2 YYEKEE (reference sequence). The CDR3 covers 15 residues. DNA of the CDR3: TGTGCCAACAGCTTGGATCCAGGGGGCACAGATACGCAGTATTTT. Amino acids: CANSLDPGGTDTQYF.